Below are 19 T cell receptor beta chains sequenced from a single sample in a study of tumor T cells in aggressive B-cell lymphoma. Clones were sequenced by immunoSEQ multiplex PCR, and TCRdb holds only the in-frame ones, with some missing. This sample has roughly 2,100 clones, with over 70% found just once. The specimen was tumor tissue. The source of these receptors is an adult with diffuse large B cell lymphoma.

The rearrangement uses TRBV2 and TRBJ2-3; 8 nucleotides agree with TRBD2. This CDR3 is 14 amino acids long. CDR1 SNHLY and CDR2 FYNNEI come from the germline V gene. V was clipped by 7 bases and J by 4 bases; unmatched bases: 7. The CDR3: CASKRGGPADTQYF. Written as DNA, the CDR3 is TGTGCCAGCAAACGGGGGGGCCCGGCAGATACGCAGTATTTT.

This clone has only one observation. V usage is TRBV9 and J usage is TRBJ1-1; 7 bases are shared with TRBD1. Per germline, CDR1 SGDLS and CDR2 YYNGEE. V shed 2 bases, J shed 5 bases, and the junction held 9 bases outside the gene matches. The CDR3 sequence is 15 residues long. Here the CDR3 DNA reads TGTGCCAGCAGCGTCGGGGGACAGAGACCGACTGAAGCTTTCTTT. The encoded protein is CASSVGGQRPTEAFF.

Points on this clone: Since no conserved phenylalanine or tryptophan closes the CDR3, a read error is the likely cause. The CDR3 DNA reads as TGTGTGACTAGTCCCCTAAATGGGTATGGCTACACCCTC. Translating it yields CVTSPLNGYGYTL. The rearrangement joins TRBV19 to TRBJ1-2; no firm D call. The CDR3 runs 13 residues. Germline-derived CDR1 and CDR2 are LNHDA and SQIVND (reference sequence).

This chain joins TRBV9 and TRBJ2-1; 8 bases match TRBD2. The CDR3 consists of 16 residues. V lost 3 bases to trimming and J lost 0 bases; unmatched junction nucleotides: 5. Germline V gene data show CDR1 as SGDLS and CDR2 as YYNGEE. The chain's CDR3 is CASSAGGLSSYNEQFF. CDR3 nucleotide sequence: TGTGCCAGCAGCGCGGGGGGGTTGAGCTCCTACAATGAGCAGTTCTTC.

The rearrangement joins TRBV7-3 to TRBJ2-1; the D is unclear. This CDR3 comprises 13 residues. V was shortened by 3 bases and J by 7 bases, with 10 bases between the two germline ends. The V gene's germline CDR1 is SGHTA and CDR2 FQGTGA. CDR3 sequence: CASSLLTGNEQFF. The DNA of the CDR3 is TGTGCCAGCAGCTTGCTAACCGGGAATGAGCAGTTCTTC.

The genes are TRBV27 and TRBJ1-6; 7 bases map to TRBD1. CDR3 size: 22 residues. The germline CDR1 and CDR2 sequences are MNHEY and SMNVEV (reference sequence). The J segment lost 7 bases and the V segment lost 6 bases, leaving 30 bases of the junction unmatched. This chain's CDR3 is CASRESPTVLFLHATGNSPLHF. The DNA of the CDR3 is TGTGCCAGCAGAGAAAGTCCTACGGTATTGTTTCTTCACGCGACAGGGAATTCACCCCTCCACTTT.

The V and J genes are TRBV5-1 and TRBJ1-1; possibly TRBD1 for D (5 bases). Germline V CDR1 and CDR2: SGHRS, YFSETQ. Trimming shortened V by 4 bases and J by 5 bases, and 15 bases separated the two germline ends. The CDR3 sequence is 14 residues long. In nucleotides, the CDR3 is TGCGCCAGCAGCCTCGACAGCTTGGGGACTGAAGCTTTCTTT. This encodes CASSLDSLGTEAFF.

The chain employs TRBV15 and TRBJ1-1, with D tentatively TRBD1 (6 bases). V was cut by 2 bases and J by 5 bases, with 15 bases left in between. CDR1 LNHNV and CDR2 YYDKDF come from the germline V gene (reference sequence). The CDR3 loop spans 15 amino acids. CDR3 sequence reads: CATSRISGTKTEAFF. In DNA form, the CDR3 reads TGTGCCACCAGCAGAATCTCCGGGACAAAAACTGAAGCTTTCTTT.

CDR3 residues: CASSKAGVGGNTIYF. The DNA for the CDR3 is TGTGCCAGCAGCAAAGCAGGGGTGGGTGGAAACACCATATATTTT. The chain is built from TRBV21-1 and TRBJ1-3; the table's D call TRBD1 went unverified against the DNA. TRBV21-1 is classified as a pseudogene. The CDR3 loop spans 15 amino acids.

This clone was detected only once. This sequence joins TRBV2 and TRBJ2-7; 9 bases align to TRBD2. The CDR3 is 15 amino acids. V lost 11 bases, J lost 2 bases, and 13 bases stayed unmatched. Germline CDR1 and CDR2: SNHLY and FYNNEI. This CDR3 reads CALRRRGGTAYEQYF. CDR3 coding DNA: TGTGCCCTCCGTAGGCGGGGGGGAACGGCCTACGAGCAGTACTTC.

This sequence joins TRBV5-4 and TRBJ1-2; 9 bases line up with TRBD1. CDR3 length equals 15 residues. Germline CDR1 SGHNT, CDR2 YYREEE (reference sequence). Unmatched junction bases numbered 12, after V lost 4 bases and J lost 8 bases. The CDR3 DNA reads TGTGCCAGCAGCCTAGATTTAGGGACAGGGTACGGCTACACCTTC. Its protein is CASSLDLGTGYGYTF.

About this clone: This CDR3 is also generated by other DNA sequences in the sample. The chain carries TRBV5-1 and TRBJ1-4; possible D gene TRBD1, 6 bases. The V end lost 1 base, the J end lost 8 bases, and 6 bases lay between the germline ends. The CDR3 is made up of 12 amino acids. Germline V lookup: CDR1 SGHRS, CDR2 YFSETQ. The CDR3: CASSLTGEKLFF. The CDR3 DNA reads as TGCGCCAGCAGCTTGACAGGGGAAAAACTGTTTTTT.

The rearrangement joins TRBV7-8 to TRBJ2-4, with D unclear. Trimming removed 2 bases from V and 1 base from J, with 15 bases in between. There are 17 residues in the CDR3. CDR1 is SGHVS and CDR2 is FQNEAQ in the germline V gene. Written as DNA, the CDR3 is TGTGCCAGCAGCTTAAGGTCTAGTAGTAATGCCAAAAACATTCAGTACTTC. It codes for CASSLRSSSNAKNIQYF.

The V call is TRBV6-6, the J call TRBJ1-5, with a weak D call TRBD1 (6 bases). The length of the CDR3 is 14 residues. The germline gives CDR1 MNHNY, CDR2 SVGAGI (reference sequence). V shed 4 bases and J shed 2 bases, with 9 bases lying between them. Here the CDR3 reads CASSSGVGNQPQHF. In DNA, the CDR3 is TGTGCCAGCAGTTCAGGGGTCGGCAATCAGCCCCAGCATTTT.

This clone was seen a single time. The J gene is TRBJ1-2, the V gene TRBV4-2; the match to TRBD1 covers 7 bases. With 1 base clipped from V and 1 base from J, the junction kept 3 bases outside the gene matches. The CDR3 is 15 residues long. Germline CDR1 LGHNA, CDR2 YNFKEQ. The CDR3 sequence: CASSQGRDSNYGYTF. The CDR3 nucleotides read TGTGCCAGCAGCCAAGGCCGGGACAGTAACTATGGCTACACCTTC.

The chain recombines TRBV5-1 with TRBJ1-1; perhaps TRBD1 as D (5 bases). The CDR3 totals 16 residues. Germline V CDR1 and CDR2: SGHRS, YFSETQ. Trimming took off 0 bases at V and 0 bases at J, with 12 bases between the two ends. The CDR3 DNA reads as TGCGCCAGCAGCTTGGCCCAGGGTGGCGTGAACACTGAAGCTTTCTTT. Its protein product is CASSLAQGGVNTEAFF.

This chain uses TRBV15 with TRBJ1-5; a possible D gene is TRBD1 (6 bases). CDR3 length: 16 amino acids. Deletions cut 0 bases from V and 5 bases from J, with 14 bases between. CDR1 LNHNV and CDR2 YYDKDF come from the germline V gene (reference sequence). The CDR3 bases are TGTGCCACCAGCAGAGATTCCGTCAGGGGACATCAGCCCCAGCATTTT. Translated: CATSRDSVRGHQPQHF. The whole variable domain, filled in from reference TRBV15 and TRBJ1-5, reads DAMVIQNPRYQVTQFGKPVTLSCSQTLNHNVMYWYQQKSSQAPKLLFHYYDKDFNNEADTPDNFQSRRPNTSFCFLDIRSPGLGDTAMYLCATSRDSVRGHQPQHFGDGTRLSIL.

The gene calls are TRBV5-1 and TRBJ1-4; D is possibly TRBD1 (6 bases). Germline V CDR1 and CDR2: SGHRS, YFSETQ. The V end was cut by 7 bases, the J end by 5 bases, with 15 bases between. CDR3 length: 14 amino acids. The CDR3 bases are TGCGCCAGCGCCCTGTCGGACAGCAATGAAAAACTGTTTTTT. It specifies CASALSDSNEKLFF.

The V gene is TRBV19, the J gene TRBJ2-1; 10 nucleotides align to TRBD1. Germline CDR1 and CDR2: LNHDA and SQIVND (reference sequence). This CDR3 spans 15 amino acids. The V gene end was trimmed by 3 bases and the J gene end by 7 bases; junction bases not matched to a gene: 6. CDR3: CASSIRQGAGNEQFF. The CDR3 DNA is TGTGCCAGTAGTATCAGACAGGGGGCCGGGAATGAGCAGTTCTTC.